These T cell receptor beta chains were read from a single sample in a study of cytomegalovirus exposure and HLA in healthy donors. Clones were sequenced by immunoSEQ multiplex PCR, and TCRdb holds only the in-frame ones, with some missing. The table records about 90,000 clones, approximately 71% of them present only once. The specimen sequenced was PBMCs. These receptors were taken from a woman under 30 in good health and CMV-seropositive. CDR3s include the opening cysteine and the closing phenylalanine or tryptophan. The order of the fields is J gene, clone size, V gene, D gene, CDR3 protein, CDR3 DNA. A D gene is named only where the DNA matches it firmly. Part of the rows lack a size; the others show once, few, many or a class for expanded clones.

>TRBJ1-2|.|TRBV20-1|.
CSAQAIDGYTF
TGCAGTGCCCAGGCAATTGATGGCTACACCTTC
>TRBJ1-1|.|TRBV2|.
CASRGRREQGEAFF
TGTGCCAGCAGGGGCCGACGCGAACAGGGTGAAGCTTTCTTT
>TRBJ2-1|.|TRBV10-2|TRBD2
CASRTSGPYNEQFF
TGCGCCAGCAGGACTAGCGGGCCGTACAATGAGCAGTTCTTC
>TRBJ2-3|.|TRBV27|.
CASSLRQGSDTQYF
TGTGCCAGCAGTTTAAGGCAGGGCTCAGATACGCAGTATTTT
>TRBJ2-1|.|TRBV4-2|.
CASSQDLVTNEQFF
TGTGCCAGCAGCCAAGATTTAGTGACAAATGAGCAGTTCTTC
>TRBJ1-1|.|TRBV7-9|.
CASSLMVSGGGRDTEAFF
TGTGCCAGCAGCTTAATGGTTTCGGGCGGAGGACGGGACACTGAAGCTTTCTTT
>TRBJ2-3|.|TRBV27|TRBD1
CASSFDRGLGTDTQYF
TGTGCCAGCAGTTTCGACAGGGGGCTCGGCACAGATACGCAGTATTTT
>TRBJ2-5|.|TRBV7-2|TRBD2
CASSRGLAGEETQYF
TGTGCCAGCAGCCGGGGACTAGCGGGGGAAGAGACCCAGTACTTC
>TRBJ2-6|.|TRBV4-1|TRBD1
CASSQFGQGGTGANVLTF
TGCGCCAGCAGCCAATTCGGACAGGGGGGAACTGGGGCCAACGTCCTGACTTTC
>TRBJ1-6|.|TRBV7-2|.
CASSLGVRQSNSPLHF
TGTGCCAGCAGCTTAGGGGTTCGACAGTCAAATTCACCCCTCCACTTT
>TRBJ1-2|few|TRBV4-3|TRBD1
CASSGDRVHDYGYTF
TGCGCCAGCAGCGGAGACAGGGTACACGACTATGGCTACACCTTC
>TRBJ2-5|.|TRBV28|.
CASSLEWETQYF
TGTGCCAGCAGTTTAGAGTGGGAGACCCAGTACTTC
>TRBJ2-6|.|TRBV7-3|.
CASSPGVSGANVLTF
TGTGCCAGCAGCCCCGGGGTATCTGGGGCCAACGTCCTGACTTTC
>TRBJ1-5|.|TRBV7-2|.
CASSLTGTSNQPQHF
TGTGCCAGCAGCTTAACAGGGACTAGCAATCAGCCCCAGCATTTT
>TRBJ2-1|.|TRBV27|.
CASSWSGGYNEQFF
TGTGCCAGCAGTTGGTCCGGGGGTTACAATGAGCAGTTCTTC
>TRBJ1-2|once|TRBV4-1|TRBD1
CASSRGDRGGYGYTF
TGCGCCAGCAGCCGGGGGGACAGGGGTGGGTATGGCTACACCTTC
>TRBJ2-3|.|TRBV12-5|.
CASGQGGNTQYF
TGTGCTAGTGGCCAGGGTGGTAATACGCAGTATTTT
>TRBJ2-7|.|TRBV9|.
CASSVNSQGTYEQYF
TGTGCCAGCAGCGTAAATTCTCAGGGGACCTACGAGCAGTACTTC
>TRBJ2-2|.|TRBV28|TRBD2
CASSPSRLAGGTGELFF
TGTGCCAGCAGCCCTTCACGACTAGCGGGGGGCACCGGGGAGCTGTTTTTT
>TRBJ1-2|.|TRBV28|.
CASSLQGANYGYTF
TGTGCCAGCAGTTTACAAGGAGCTAACTATGGCTACACCTTC
>TRBJ2-7|.|TRBV7-8|TRBD2
CASSFVAGGPYEQYF
TGTGCCAGCAGCTTCGTAGCGGGAGGCCCGTACGAGCAGTACTTC
>TRBJ1-2|.|TRBV19|.
CASSIGALGYTF
TGTGCCAGTAGTATAGGGGCCCTCGGCTACACCTTC
>TRBJ1-5|.|TRBV19|.
CASSIEGRGADDLPDSNQPQHF
TGTGCCAGTAGTATAGAGGGCAGGGGAGCTGACGACTTGCCCGATAGCAATCAGCCCCAGCATTTT
>TRBJ2-7|.|TRBV21-1|.
CASIHRDRGLAGGTRYEQYF
TGTGCCAGCATCCACCGGGACAGGGGTCTAGCGGGAGGCACTCGCTACGAGCAGTACTTC
>TRBJ2-7|.|TRBV5-1|.
CASSLWTDHYEQYF
TGCGCCAGCAGCTTGTGGACAGACCACTACGAGCAGTACTTC
>TRBJ2-7|.|TRBV9|TRBD2
CASSATGLATSSYEQYF
TGTGCCAGCAGCGCAACGGGACTAGCGACCAGCTCCTACGAGCAGTACTTC
>TRBJ2-7|.|TRBV4-1|TRBD1
CASSQGTGTYEQYF
TGCGCCAGCAGCCAAGGGACAGGGACCTACGAGCAGTACTTC
>TRBJ2-1|.|TRBV5-5|TRBD1
CASRPWTGGNNEQFF
TGTGCCAGCAGGCCTTGGACAGGGGGTAACAATGAGCAGTTCTTC
>TRBJ2-2|.|TRBV27|TRBD2
CASSTWGTRAGVTGELFF
TGTGCCAGCAGCACTTGGGGGACTCGCGCGGGAGTCACCGGGGAGCTGTTTTTT
>TRBJ2-6|.|TRBV15|.
CATSRSAEGANVLTF
TGTGCCACCAGCAGATCCGCCGAGGGGGCCAACGTCCTGACTTTC
>TRBJ2-7|.|TRBV14|.
CASGHASEQYF
TGTGCCAGCGGCCATGCCAGCGAGCAGTACTTC
>TRBJ2-1|.|TRBV21-1|.
CASSNCVLAGRNEQFF
TGTGCCAGCAGCAACTGCGTACTAGCGGGAAGGAATGAGCAGTTCTTC
>TRBJ1-1|.|TRBV29-1|.
CSANPGGSGEAFF
TGCAGCGCCAACCCTGGGGGGTCCGGTGAAGCTTTCTTT
>TRBJ2-7|.|TRBV15|.
CATGSGPPSYEQYF
TGTGCCACCGGTAGCGGCCCTCCTAGCTACGAGCAGTACTTC
>TRBJ2-7|.|TRBV6-5|TRBD2
CASSSGLAEQYF
TGTGCCAGCAGTTCGGGACTAGCTGAGCAGTACTTC
>TRBJ1-1|once|TRBV27|.
CASRQQTGNTEAFF
TGTGCCAGCAGGCAGCAAACAGGGAACACTGAAGCTTTCTTT
>TRBJ2-3|.|TRBV27|TRBD2
CASSPGLAADTQYF
TGTGCCAGCAGCCCCGGACTAGCTGCCGATACGCAGTATTTT
>TRBJ2-4|few|TRBV4-2|.
CASSQEVGERGCQYF
TGTGCCAGCAGCCAAGAGGTTGGGGAAAGGGGGTGTCAGTACTTC
>TRBJ2-3|.|TRBV9|TRBD2
CASSVVRGGLGSTDTQYF
TGTGCCAGCAGCGTAGTGCGGGGGGGGCTAGGAAGCACAGATACGCAGTATTTT
>TRBJ2-7|.|TRBV7-2|.
CASSLAADPSYEQYF
TGTGCCAGCAGTTTAGCAGCGGACCCTTCCTACGAGCAGTACTTC
>TRBJ1-3|.|TRBV6-1|TRBD1
CASSETTGIGSGNTIYF
TGTGCCAGCAGTGAAACGACAGGGATTGGATCTGGAAACACCATATATTTT
>TRBJ1-4|.|TRBV2|.
CASTFSAGFLNEKLFF
TGTGCCAGCACCTTCTCTGCCGGTTTCCTGAATGAAAAACTGTTTTTT
>TRBJ2-1|.|TRBV5-4|.
CASSLDQGGYNEQFF
TGTGCCAGCAGCTTGGACCAGGGAGGATATAATGAGCAGTTCTTC
>TRBJ2-7|.|TRBV4-1|TRBD2
CASSQETGLVYEQYF
TGCGCCAGCAGCCAAGAGACGGGACTAGTCTACGAGCAGTACTTC
>TRBJ2-5|.|TRBV9|.
CASSVGPSGTGETQYF
TGTGCCAGCAGCGTAGGTCCTAGCGGGACAGGAGAGACCCAGTACTTC
>TRBJ2-6|.|TRBV7-8|TRBD2
CASSRTSGALSSGANVLTF
TGTGCCAGCAGCCGGACTAGCGGGGCCCTGAGCTCTGGGGCCAACGTCCTGACTTTC
>TRBJ2-3|.|TRBV30|TRBD1
CAWTLDRGADTQYF
TGTGCCTGGACCCTCGACAGGGGGGCAGATACGCAGTATTTT
>TRBJ1-2|.|TRBV13|TRBD1
CASSLGGQGAGYTF
TGTGCCAGCAGCTTAGGGGGACAGGGGGCTGGCTACACCTTC
>TRBJ1-2|.|TRBV7-3|TRBD1
CASSPDRRQGVGYTF
TGTGCCAGCAGCCCTGACCGAAGACAGGGCGTTGGCTACACCTTC
>TRBJ1-2|.|TRBV6-6|TRBD1
CASSTGDRRNGYTF
TGTGCCAGCAGTACCGGGGACAGAAGGAATGGCTACACCTTC
>TRBJ2-5|.|TRBV11-2|.
CASSLIRGVQETQYF
TGTGCCAGCAGCTTAATCCGCGGAGTCCAAGAGACCCAGTACTTC